This entry features one TCR beta chain sequence. Its antigen is undetermined. Repertoires were generated with immunoSEQ multiplex PCR, while TCRdb's copy carries only in-frame clones and drops some. Here the sample spans around 140,000 clones, roughly 91% being singletons. This specimen belongs to a study of T cell responses to AZD1222 COVID-19 vaccine. Study-level findings and limits: The sample set comprised mostly white British donors with more females, and clonal diversity was possibly underestimated. The study identified only a handful of AZD1222 recipients as seropositive at baseline.

V lost 0 bases to trimming and J lost 1 base, with 13 bases between them. This CDR3 has 16 residues. CDR1 is SGDLS, CDR2 YYNGEE, per germline. This material consisted of peripheral blood, taken 28 days after the second AZD1222 dose. The TCR sequence derives from an adult who received the AZD1222 COVID-19 vaccine. V and J are TRBV9 and TRBJ1-1; tentative D call: TRBD1 (6 bases). As DNA, the CDR3 is TGTGCCAGCAGCGTAGACCCCGGGGGCCCGAACACTGAAGCTTTCTTT. Its translation: CASSVDPGGPNTEAFF.